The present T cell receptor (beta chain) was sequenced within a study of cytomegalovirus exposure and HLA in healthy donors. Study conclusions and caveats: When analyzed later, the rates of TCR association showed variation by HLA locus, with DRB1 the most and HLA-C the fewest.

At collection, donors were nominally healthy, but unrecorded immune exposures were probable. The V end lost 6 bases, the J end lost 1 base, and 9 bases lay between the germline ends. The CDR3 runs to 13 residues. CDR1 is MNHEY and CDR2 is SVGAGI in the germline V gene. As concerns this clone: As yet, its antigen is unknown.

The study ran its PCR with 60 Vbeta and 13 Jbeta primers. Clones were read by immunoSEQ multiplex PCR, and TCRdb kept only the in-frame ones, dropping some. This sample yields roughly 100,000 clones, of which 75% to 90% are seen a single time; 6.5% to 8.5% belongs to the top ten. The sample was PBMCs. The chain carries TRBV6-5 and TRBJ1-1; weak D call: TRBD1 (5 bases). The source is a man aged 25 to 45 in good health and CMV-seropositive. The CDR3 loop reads CASRAQGNTEAFF. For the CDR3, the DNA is TGTGCCAGCAGGGCCCAGGGGAACACTGAAGCTTTCTTT.